This TCR beta chain was found in a study of cytomegalovirus exposure and HLA in healthy donors. Notes on the study in general: In a later analysis, compared with equally common non-associated chains, HLA-associated beta chains were more expanded.

The germline V and J ends were trimmed by 1 base and 3 bases, with 13 bases remaining between them. The CDR3 runs to 17 residues. Germline CDR1 MGHRA, CDR2 YSYEKL. A remark on this clone: As yet, its antigen is unknown.

A multiplex PCR was run with 60 Vbeta primers and 13 Jbeta primers. Some clones are missing from TCRdb's copy, which holds only in-frame ones; the method was immunoSEQ multiplex PCR. The sample shows some 200,000 clones, around three quarters of them seen only once. The TCR sequence derives from a woman in her forties or fifties in good health and CMV-seronegative. The specimen sequenced was PBMCs. The rearrangement links TRBV4-1 to TRBJ2-6; weak D call: TRBD2 (7 bases). CDR3 loop: CASSQGWGGRGANVLTF. In DNA, the CDR3 is TGCGCCAGCAGCCAAGGATGGGGGGGGCGTGGGGCCAACGTCCTGACTTTC.